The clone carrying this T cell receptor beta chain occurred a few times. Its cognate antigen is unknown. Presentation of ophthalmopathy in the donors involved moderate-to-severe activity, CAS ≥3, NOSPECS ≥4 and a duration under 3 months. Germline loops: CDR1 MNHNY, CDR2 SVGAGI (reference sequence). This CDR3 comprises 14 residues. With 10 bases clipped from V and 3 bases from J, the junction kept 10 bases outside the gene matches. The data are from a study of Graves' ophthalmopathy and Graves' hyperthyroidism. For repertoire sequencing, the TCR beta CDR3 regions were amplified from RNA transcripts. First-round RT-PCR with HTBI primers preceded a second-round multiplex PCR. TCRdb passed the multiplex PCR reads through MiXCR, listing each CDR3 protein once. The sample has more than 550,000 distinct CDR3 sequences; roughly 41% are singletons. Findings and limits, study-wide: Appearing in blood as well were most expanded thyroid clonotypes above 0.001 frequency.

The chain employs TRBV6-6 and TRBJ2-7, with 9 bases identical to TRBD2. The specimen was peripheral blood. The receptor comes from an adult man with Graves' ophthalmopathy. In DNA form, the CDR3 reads TGTGCCACCGCCAGGACTAGCGACCTCTACGAGCAGTACTTC. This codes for CATARTSDLYEQYF.